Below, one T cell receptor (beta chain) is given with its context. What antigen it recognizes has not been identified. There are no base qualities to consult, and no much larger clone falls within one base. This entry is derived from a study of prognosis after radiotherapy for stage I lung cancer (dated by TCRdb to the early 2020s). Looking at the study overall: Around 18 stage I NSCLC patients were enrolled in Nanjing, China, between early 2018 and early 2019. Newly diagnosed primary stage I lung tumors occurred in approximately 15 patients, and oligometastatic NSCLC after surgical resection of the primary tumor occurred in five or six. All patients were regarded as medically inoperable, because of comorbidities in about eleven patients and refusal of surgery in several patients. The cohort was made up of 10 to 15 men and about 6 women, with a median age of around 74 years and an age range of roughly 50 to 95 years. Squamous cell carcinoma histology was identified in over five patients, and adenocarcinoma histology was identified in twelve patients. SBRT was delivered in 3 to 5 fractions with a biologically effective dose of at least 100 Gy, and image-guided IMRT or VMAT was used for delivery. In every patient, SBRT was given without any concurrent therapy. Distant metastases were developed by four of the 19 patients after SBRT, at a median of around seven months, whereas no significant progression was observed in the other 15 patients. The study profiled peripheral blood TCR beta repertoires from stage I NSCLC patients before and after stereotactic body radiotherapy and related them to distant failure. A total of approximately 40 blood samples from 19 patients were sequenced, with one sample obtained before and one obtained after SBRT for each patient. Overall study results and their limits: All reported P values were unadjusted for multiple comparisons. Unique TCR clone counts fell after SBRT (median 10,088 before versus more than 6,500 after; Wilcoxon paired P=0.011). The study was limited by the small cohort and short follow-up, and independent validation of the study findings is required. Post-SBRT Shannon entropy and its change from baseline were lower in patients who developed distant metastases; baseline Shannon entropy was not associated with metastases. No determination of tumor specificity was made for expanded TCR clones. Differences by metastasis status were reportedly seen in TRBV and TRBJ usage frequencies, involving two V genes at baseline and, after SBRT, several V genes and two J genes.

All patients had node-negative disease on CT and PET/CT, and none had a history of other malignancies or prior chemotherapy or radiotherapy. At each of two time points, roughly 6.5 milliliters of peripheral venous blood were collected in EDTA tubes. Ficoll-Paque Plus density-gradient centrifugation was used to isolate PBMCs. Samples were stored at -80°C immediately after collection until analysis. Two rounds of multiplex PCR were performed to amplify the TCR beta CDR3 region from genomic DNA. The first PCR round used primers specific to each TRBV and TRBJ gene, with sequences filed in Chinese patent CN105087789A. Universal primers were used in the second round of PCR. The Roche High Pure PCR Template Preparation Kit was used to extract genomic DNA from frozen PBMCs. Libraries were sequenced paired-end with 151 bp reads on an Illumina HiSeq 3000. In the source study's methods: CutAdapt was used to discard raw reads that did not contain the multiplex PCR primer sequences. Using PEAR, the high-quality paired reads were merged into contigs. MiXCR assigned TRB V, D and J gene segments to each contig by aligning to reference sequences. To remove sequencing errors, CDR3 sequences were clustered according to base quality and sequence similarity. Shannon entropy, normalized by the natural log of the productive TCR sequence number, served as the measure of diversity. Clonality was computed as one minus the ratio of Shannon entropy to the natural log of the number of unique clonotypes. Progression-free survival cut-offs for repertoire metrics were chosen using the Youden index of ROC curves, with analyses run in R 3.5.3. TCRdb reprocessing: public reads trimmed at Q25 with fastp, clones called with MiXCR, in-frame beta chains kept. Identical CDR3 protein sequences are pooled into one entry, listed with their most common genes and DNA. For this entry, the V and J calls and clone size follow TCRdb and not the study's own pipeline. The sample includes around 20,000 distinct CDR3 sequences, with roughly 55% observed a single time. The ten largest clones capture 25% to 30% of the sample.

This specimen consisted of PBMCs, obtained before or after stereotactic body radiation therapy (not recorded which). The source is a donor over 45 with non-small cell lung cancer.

The bases are TGTGCCAGCAGTAGACTACAGGGGTCGGGAAATCAGCCCCAGCATTTT. This yields the protein CASSRLQGSGNQPQHF. The rearrangement combines TRBV6-1 with TRBJ1-5, and 7 junction bases match TRBD1. CDR1 and CDR2 were assigned from the germline V gene as MNHNS and SASEGT. V has 5 bases trimmed and J has 4 bases trimmed; junction bases matching no gene number 11. Spanning cysteine to phenylalanine, the CDR3 consists of 16 amino acids. The read is trimmed to its CDR3 DNA, 48 bases read in frame from base 1.